This T cell receptor beta chain was identified during a study of blood T cell repertoires in COVID-19. Study at large: From the United States, Italy and Spain came samples of acute and convalescent COVID-19.

Authors' analysis steps: Amplifying reference gene primers gave estimates of nucleated cell counts. Clones were sequenced by immunoSEQ multiplex PCR, and TCRdb holds only the in-frame ones, with some missing. V, J and clone size are those of that table, while D and trimming were read from the DNA. Seen here are tens of thousands of clones, approximately 86% observed once, and the top ten hold around 1.2%. The CDR3 is 16 residues long. Per the germline V gene, CDR1 is SEHNR and CDR2 is FQNEAQ (reference sequence). V gave up 5 bases and J gave up 8 bases; unmatched junction bases: 8. This chain uses TRBV7-9 with TRBJ2-1; 14 positions agree with TRBD2. This clonotype originated in a man aged 55 to 70 with acute or convalescent COVID-19. Material for sequencing was peripheral blood. The CDR3 reads CASSRTTSGRAYEQFF. In nucleotides, the CDR3 is TGTGCCAGCAGCAGGACGACTAGCGGGAGGGCCTATGAGCAGTTCTTC.